At least ten counts were recorded for the clone carrying this T cell receptor beta chain. RNA transcripts yielded amplified TCR beta CDR3 regions. First-round RT-PCR targeting the TCR CDR3 was performed with the HTBI primer set. Each CDR3 protein is one row after TCRdb ran MiXCR on the multiplex PCR reads. The table includes almost 350,000 distinct CDR3 sequences, around 18% detected once. Ophthalmopathy cases met thresholds of Clinical Activity Score at least 3, NOSPECS grade at least 4 and duration under 3 months. Fresh peripheral blood, more than 8 ml of it, supplied the PBMCs. The sample belongs to a study of T cells in Graves' hyperthyroidism and ophthalmopathy. Study-wide background: Peripheral blood sampling occurred at initial diagnosis, before any treatment.

The sample comprised blood. The receptor was isolated from a woman aged 40 to 50 with Graves' ophthalmopathy.

CDR3 in DNA: TGTGCCAGCATCCCTCGACAGGGACTGGCCTACGAGCAGTACTTC. This translates into CASIPRQGLAYEQYF. The rearrangement uses TRBV6-1 and TRBJ2-7; tentative D call: TRBD1 (7 bases). Trimming removed 7 bases at V and 2 bases at J, with 18 bases between. Germline values: CDR1 MNHNS, CDR2 SASEGT. The CDR3 spans 15 residues.